The text below deals with one TCR beta chain. This specimen belongs to a study of blood T cell repertoires in COVID-19. Residents of about two dozen US areas, aged 18 to 89 years, made up the participants. Authors' methods: Counts of nucleated cells, estimated from reference gene primer amplification, were obtained. Data came from immunoSEQ multiplex PCR; TCRdb stores just in-frame clones and leaves some out. For V, J and clone size, that table is used; D and trimming come from the DNA. The sample includes around 250,000 clones, approximately 85% seen only once; the top ten take 1.9%. There are 14 residues in the CDR3. The trim removed 3 bases at V and 9 bases at J, leaving 7 bases unmatched. In germline, CDR1 is MNHEY, CDR2 SMNVEV (reference sequence).

The V and J genes are TRBV27 and TRBJ2-3, with 9 bases identical to TRBD1. Input material: PBMCs or T cells enriched from blood (not recorded which). The clonotype comes from a woman in her forties or fifties who had recovered from COVID-19. The CDR3 nucleotides read TGTGCCAGCAGTTTTACAGGGGGCGGTTCGACGCAGTATTTT. Translated: CASSFTGGGSTQYF.